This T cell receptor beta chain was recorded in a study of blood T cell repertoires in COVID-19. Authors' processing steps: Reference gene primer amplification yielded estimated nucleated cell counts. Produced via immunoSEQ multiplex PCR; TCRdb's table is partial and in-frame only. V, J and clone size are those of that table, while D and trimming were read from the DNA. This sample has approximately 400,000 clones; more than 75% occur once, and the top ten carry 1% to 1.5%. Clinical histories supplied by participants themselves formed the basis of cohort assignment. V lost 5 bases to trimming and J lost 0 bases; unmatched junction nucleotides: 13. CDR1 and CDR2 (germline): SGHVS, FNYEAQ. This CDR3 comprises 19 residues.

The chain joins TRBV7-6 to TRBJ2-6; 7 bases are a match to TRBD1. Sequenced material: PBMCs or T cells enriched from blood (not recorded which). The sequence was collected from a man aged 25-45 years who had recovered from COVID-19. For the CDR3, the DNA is TGTGCCAGCAGCGCTCGGACAGGATCCACTTTCTCTGGGGCCAACGTCCTGACTTTC. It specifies CASSARTGSTFSGANVLTF.